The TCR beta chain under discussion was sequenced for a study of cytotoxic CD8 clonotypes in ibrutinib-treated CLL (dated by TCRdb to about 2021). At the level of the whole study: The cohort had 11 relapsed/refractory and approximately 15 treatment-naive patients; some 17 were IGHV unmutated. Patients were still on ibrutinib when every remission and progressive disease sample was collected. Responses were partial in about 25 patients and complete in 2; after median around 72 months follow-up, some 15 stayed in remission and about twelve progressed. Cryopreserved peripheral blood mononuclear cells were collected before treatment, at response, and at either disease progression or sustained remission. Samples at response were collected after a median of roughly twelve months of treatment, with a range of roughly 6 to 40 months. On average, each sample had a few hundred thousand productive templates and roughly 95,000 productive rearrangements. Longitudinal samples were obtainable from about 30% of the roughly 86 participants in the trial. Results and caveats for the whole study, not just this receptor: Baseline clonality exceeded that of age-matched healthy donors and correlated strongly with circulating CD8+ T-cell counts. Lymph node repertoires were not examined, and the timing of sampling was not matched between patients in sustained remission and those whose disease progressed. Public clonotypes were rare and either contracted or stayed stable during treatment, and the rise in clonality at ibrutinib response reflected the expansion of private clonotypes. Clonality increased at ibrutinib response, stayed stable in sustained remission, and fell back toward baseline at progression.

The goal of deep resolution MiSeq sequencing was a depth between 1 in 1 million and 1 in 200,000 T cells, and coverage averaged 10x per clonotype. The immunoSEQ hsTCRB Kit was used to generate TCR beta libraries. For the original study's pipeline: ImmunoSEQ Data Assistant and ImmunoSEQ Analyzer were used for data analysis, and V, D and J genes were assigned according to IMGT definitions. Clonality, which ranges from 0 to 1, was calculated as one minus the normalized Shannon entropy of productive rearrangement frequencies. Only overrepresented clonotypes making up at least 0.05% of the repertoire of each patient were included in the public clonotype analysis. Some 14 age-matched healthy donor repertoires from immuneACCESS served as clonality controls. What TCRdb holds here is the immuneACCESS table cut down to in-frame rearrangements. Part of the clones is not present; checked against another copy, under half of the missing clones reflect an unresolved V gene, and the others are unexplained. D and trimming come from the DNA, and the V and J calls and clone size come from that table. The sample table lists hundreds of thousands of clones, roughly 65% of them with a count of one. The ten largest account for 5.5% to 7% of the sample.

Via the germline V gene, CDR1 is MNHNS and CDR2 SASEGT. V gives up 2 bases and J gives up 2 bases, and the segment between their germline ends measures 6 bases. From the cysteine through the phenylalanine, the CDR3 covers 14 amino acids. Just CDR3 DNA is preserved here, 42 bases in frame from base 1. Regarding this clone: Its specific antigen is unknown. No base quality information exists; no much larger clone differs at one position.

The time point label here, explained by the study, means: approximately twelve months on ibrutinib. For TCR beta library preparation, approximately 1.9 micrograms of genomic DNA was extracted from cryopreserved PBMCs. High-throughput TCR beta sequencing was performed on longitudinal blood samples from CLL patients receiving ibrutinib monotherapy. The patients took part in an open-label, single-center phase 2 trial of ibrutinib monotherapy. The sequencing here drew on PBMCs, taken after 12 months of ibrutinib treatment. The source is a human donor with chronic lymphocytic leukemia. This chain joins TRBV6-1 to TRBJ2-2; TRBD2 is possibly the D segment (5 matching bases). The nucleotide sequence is TGTGCCAGCAGTGAAAGACTAAACACCGGGGAGCTGTTTTTT. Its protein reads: CASSERLNTGELFF.